This is a list of T cell receptor beta chains from one sample in a study of Tregs in tolerant kidney transplant recipients. TCRdb keeps only in-frame clones here, not all; method: immunoSEQ multiplex PCR. The table records about 110,000 clones, nearly 90% of them present only once. Specimen: CD4+ T cells from blood, collected before the transplant. The source is a human donor who received a combined kidney and bone marrow transplant. CDR3s include the opening cysteine and the closing phenylalanine or tryptophan. D genes are given only for firm matches. Size values are once, few and many counts, or a class for expanded clones, and some rows have none.

j_call v_call d_call clone_size cdr3_nt cdr3_aa
TRBJ2-1 TRBV7-9 TRBD2 once TGTGCCAGCAGCTTAACGAGGGAGGGGAATGAGCAGTTCTTC CASSLTREGNEQFF
TRBJ1-1 TRBV18 TRBD1 NA TGTGCCAGCTCCCCTGACAGGGGGAACACTGAAGCTTTCTTT CASSPDRGNTEAFF
TRBJ2-1 TRBV5-4 NA NA TGTGCCAGCAGCTCCAAAGCAGGGTCACCCTACAATGAGCAGTTCTTC CASSSKAGSPYNEQFF
TRBJ2-3 TRBV6-5 TRBD2 NA TGTGCCAGCAGTTACCAGGGAGCGGGGGATACGCAGTATTTT CASSYQGAGDTQYF
TRBJ2-1 TRBV15 TRBD2 NA TGTGCCACCAGCAGTGGATCTACTAGCGGGGGGTCCTACTCCTACAATGAGCAGTTCTTC CATSSGSTSGGSYSYNEQFF
TRBJ1-2 TRBV5-4 NA few TGTGCCAGCAGCTTGGACCAGGGGATCTATGGCTACACCTTC CASSLDQGIYGYTF
TRBJ2-3 TRBV5-1 NA NA TGCGCCAGCAGCTTACGGACAGATAGCACAGATACGCAGTATTTT CASSLRTDSTDTQYF
TRBJ2-7 TRBV29-1 TRBD2 NA TGCAGCGTCGCAAAACCGGGACTAATCTACGAGCAGTACTTC CSVAKPGLIYEQYF
TRBJ2-1 TRBV28 TRBD1 NA TGTGCCAGCAGTTTGACAGGGGAGCAGTTCTTC CASSLTGEQFF
TRBJ2-3 TRBV6-1 NA NA TGTGCCGCCAACACCGCTAGCACAGATACGCAGTATTTT CAANTASTDTQYF
TRBJ1-4 TRBV4-3 NA NA TGCGCCAGCAGCCAAGCGGCCGGGGGAGAAAAACTGTTTTTT CASSQAAGGEKLFF
TRBJ2-2 TRBV9 TRBD2 NA TGTGCCAGCAGCGTAACTAGCGGGGGGGCCGGCACCGGGGAGCTGTTTTTT CASSVTSGGAGTGELFF
TRBJ1-1 TRBV4-2 NA NA TGTGCCAGCAGCCAACTAATTACCCGACAGATTAGAACGAACACTGAAGCTTTCTTT CASSQLITRQIRTNTEAFF
TRBJ1-5 TRBV6-5 TRBD1 few TGTGCCAGCAGGAGACAGGGAAATCAGCCCCAGCATTTT CASRRQGNQPQHF
TRBJ2-2 TRBV5-1 TRBD2 NA TGCGCCAGCAGCTTGGAGGTAGCGGGATCATCCGGGGAGCTGTTTTTT CASSLEVAGSSGELFF
TRBJ2-7 TRBV7-9 TRBD1 few TGTGCCAGCAGCCCCACAGGGGGCTACTACGAGCAGTACTTC CASSPTGGYYEQYF
TRBJ2-5 TRBV7-6 NA few TGTGCCAGCACACAGTTAGGGGGGGGAGGAGAGACCCAGTACTTC CASTQLGGGGETQYF
TRBJ2-1 TRBV28 TRBD2 NA TGTGCCAGCAGTTTACAACCGGGACTCAGAGGGCGGACTAGCGGGGAGGGCTACAATGAGCAGTTCTTC CASSLQPGLRGRTSGEGYNEQFF
TRBJ2-1 TRBV9 NA few TGTGCCAGCAGCGTACAACTGGAGAACCATGAGCAGTTCTTC CASSVQLENHEQFF
TRBJ2-7 TRBV5-1 TRBD2 once TGCGCCAGCACCTTGTTTCCCGGGGCTAGCGGGAGTATGGCGTACTTC CASTLFPGASGSMAYF
TRBJ2-2 TRBV5-1 TRBD1 NA TGCGCCAGCAGCTTGGTGGGACAGCCAGGTACTGGATCAGGGACCGGGGAGCTGTTTTTT CASSLVGQPGTGSGTGELFF
TRBJ1-3 TRBV29-1 NA NA TGCAGCGTTAGGGAGTCCCTAATAGGAAACACCATATATTTT CSVRESLIGNTIYF
TRBJ2-3 TRBV29-1 TRBD1 NA TGCAGCGTTGAAGGACAGGGGGGAGGCACAGATACGCAGTATTTT CSVEGQGGGTDTQYF
TRBJ2-7 TRBV7-9 TRBD1 NA TGTGCCAGCAGCCACGGGACAGGGGTTCACGAGCAGTACTTC CASSHGTGVHEQYF
TRBJ1-2 TRBV4-3 NA NA TGCGCCAGCAGCCAAGAGAACAGGGTTCCATATGGCTACACCTTC CASSQENRVPYGYTF
TRBJ2-7 TRBV19 TRBD2 NA TGTGCCAGTAGTCCCCGAGGACTAGCGGGATACTACGAGCAGTACTTC CASSPRGLAGYYEQYF
TRBJ2-7 TRBV21-1 NA NA TGTGCCAGCAGCAAGGCAACCTCCGGGACAGGGGTTCACGAGCAGTACTTC CASSKATSGTGVHEQYF
TRBJ2-2 TRBV2 NA NA TGTGCCAGCAGTGGTCCCCTAGGGGGCACCGGGGAGCTGTTTTTT CASSGPLGGTGELFF
TRBJ1-5 TRBV20-1 NA NA TGCACGGGGCAGCCCCAGCATTTT CTGQPQHF
TRBJ1-3 TRBV6-6 NA NA TGTGCCAGCAGCCCCTCAGGGACTGGAAACACCATATATTTT CASSPSGTGNTIYF
TRBJ1-4 TRBV7-2 NA NA TGTGCCAGCAGCTCGACAGTAAATGAAAAACTGTTTTTT CASSSTVNEKLFF
TRBJ1-2 TRBV7-2 TRBD1 NA TGTGCCAGCAGCTTAGGGACAGGGCAGACCTATGGCTACACCTTC CASSLGTGQTYGYTF
TRBJ2-3 TRBV29-1 TRBD2 once TGCAGCGGCGGGGGGCACACAGATACGCAGTATTTT CSGGGHTDTQYF
TRBJ2-7 TRBV28 TRBD2 NA TGTGCCAGCGGGGCTAGCGGGAGATTTAACTACGAGCAGTACTTC CASGASGRFNYEQYF
TRBJ1-3 TRBV5-6 NA NA TGTGCCAGCAGCTTGGCCGGGGTGGGCGGAAACACCATATATTTT CASSLAGVGGNTIYF
TRBJ2-1 TRBV7-6 NA NA TGTGCCAGCAGCCGAGTCCTCTATACGGGAAATGAGCAGTTCTTC CASSRVLYTGNEQFF
TRBJ2-5 TRBV6-5 TRBD1 NA TGTGCCAGCAGTTACTCGACAGGGGGCAGGGAGACCCAGTACTTC CASSYSTGGRETQYF
TRBJ2-1 TRBV5-1 NA NA TGCGCCAGCAGCTTGGCGGGGGACCGTCGCGATGAGCAGTTCTTC CASSLAGDRRDEQFF
TRBJ1-2 TRBV6-1 TRBD1 NA TGTGCCAGCAGACCGGGACAGCCACGGGGCTACACCTTC CASRPGQPRGYTF
TRBJ2-7 TRBV5-6 NA NA TGTGCCAGCAGCGCTACAACAGACAACCGTCCCTACGAGCAGTACTTC CASSATTDNRPYEQYF
TRBJ1-1 TRBV5-1 TRBD1 once TGCGCCAGCAGCGCCCAGGGGGTTATCACTGAAGCTTTCTTT CASSAQGVITEAFF